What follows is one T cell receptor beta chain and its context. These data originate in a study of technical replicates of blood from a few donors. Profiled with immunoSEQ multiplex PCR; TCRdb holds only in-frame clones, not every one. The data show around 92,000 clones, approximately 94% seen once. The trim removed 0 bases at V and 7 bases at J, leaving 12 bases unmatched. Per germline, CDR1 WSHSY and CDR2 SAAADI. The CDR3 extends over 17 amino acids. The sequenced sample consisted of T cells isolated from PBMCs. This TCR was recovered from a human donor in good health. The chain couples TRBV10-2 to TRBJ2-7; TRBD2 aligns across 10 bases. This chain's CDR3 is CASSESGRPSGRLEQYF. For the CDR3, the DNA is TGCGCCAGCAGTGAGTCTGGTAGGCCTAGCGGGAGACTAGAGCAGTACTTC.